These 5 T cell receptor beta chains were sequenced from one sample in a study of T cell repertoires in cytomegalovirus infection. MiXCR, run by TCRdb on the reads, gives a single entry per CDR3 protein. The table shows roughly 320,000 distinct CDR3 sequences, with more than 8% occurring only once. The sequencing input was PBMCs. The receptors come from a human donor in good health (CMV status not recorded). Some clones in this sample may be carry-over from other donors' samples.

This clonotype was counted only a few times. The chain is built from TRBV7-6 and TRBJ1-2, with 8 bases identical to TRBD1. J lost 1 base, V lost 5 bases, and 12 bases had no gene match. Germline CDR1 is SGHVS and CDR2 is FNYEAQ. This CDR3 contains 17 residues. The CDR3 bases are TGTGCCAGCAGCCACAATATCCCCGGACAGGGTAACTATGGCTACACCTTC. The encoded protein is CASSHNIPGQGNYGYTF.

This clonotype was recorded at least ten times. The chain carries TRBV7-2 and TRBJ1-2; tentative D call: TRBD1 (6 bases). The V gene's germline CDR1 is SGHTA and CDR2 FQGNSA. V was pared by 6 bases and J by 2 bases, with 16 bases between. The CDR3 is 15 amino acids. This CDR3 reads CASRTPGHHNYGYTF. CDR3 coding DNA: TGTGCCAGCAGGACTCCGGGACACCACAACTATGGCTACACCTTC. Complete variable domain (other parts from reference TRBV7-2 and TRBJ1-2): GAGVSQSPSNKVTEKGKDVELRCDPISGHTALYWYRQSLGQGLEFLIYFQGNSAPDKSGLPSDRFSAERTGGSVSTLTIQRTQQEDSAVYLCASRTPGHHNYGYTFGSGTRLTVV.

This clonotype was recorded at least ten times. V is TRBV28 and J is TRBJ1-1; D uncertain. The CDR3 is made up of 15 amino acids. V was pared by 1 base and J by 3 bases, with 12 bases between. The germline CDR1 and CDR2 sequences are MDHEN and SYDVKM. As DNA, the CDR3 is TGTGCCAGCAGTTTATATAGCCGAGCGGACACTGAAGCTTTCTTT. Protein product: CASSLYSRADTEAFF.

This clonotype appeared a few times. The V call is TRBV10-3, the J call TRBJ2-7, with 9 bases that match TRBD1. The CDR3 covers 16 residues. The germline CDR1 and CDR2 sequences are ENHRY and SYGVKD. The J segment lost 7 bases and the V segment lost 5 bases, leaving 15 bases of the junction unmatched. CDR3 residues: CAISWFKKDRGQEQYF. CDR3 coding DNA: TGTGCCATCAGTTGGTTTAAGAAGGACAGGGGTCAGGAGCAGTACTTC.

This rearrangement joins TRBV28 to TRBJ2-7; 8 nucleotides align to TRBD1. The J segment lost 3 bases and the V segment lost 4 bases, leaving 8 bases of the junction unmatched. Germline V lookup: CDR1 MDHEN, CDR2 SYDVKM. The CDR3 spans 15 residues. CDR3 in DNA: TGTGCCAGCAGTTCTCCCTCGGACAGGGTCTACGAGCAGTACTTC. This encodes CASSSPSDRVYEQYF. The complete variable domain, with remaining parts taken from reference TRBV28 and TRBJ2-7, reads DVKVTQSSRYLVKRTGEKVFLECVQDMDHENMFWYRQDPGLGLRLIYFSYDVKMKEKGDIPEGYSVSREKKERFSLILESASTNQTSMYLCASSSPSDRVYEQYFGPGTRLTVT.